A selection of T cell receptor beta chains follows, all from one sample in a study of T cells in Graves' hyperthyroidism and ophthalmopathy. TCRdb processed the multiplex PCR reads anew with MiXCR; each CDR3 protein has one entry. The repertoire holds around 690,000 distinct CDR3 sequences, with 17% as singletons. Material for sequencing was blood. The receptors stem from a man between 45 and 60 years old with Graves' hyperthyroidism. Each CDR3 is given with its conserved first and last residue. D genes are given only for firm matches. Clone size is shown for a subset of rows, as once, few, many or a class of expanded clone.

CDR3: CAISEQVVDTIYF
DNA: TGTGCCATCAGCGAACAGGTAGTAGACACCATATATTTT
V: TRBV10-3
J: TRBJ1-3
D: -
size: few

CDR3: CASSPALTSGNSYEQYF
DNA: TGTGCCAGCAGTCCGGCCCTGACTAGCGGTAACTCCTACGAGCAGTACTTC
V: TRBV27
J: TRBJ2-7
D: TRBD2
size: many

CDR3: CASSFEVGTSGNEQYF
DNA: TGTGCCAGCAGTTTCGAAGTAGGGACTAGCGGGAATGAGCAGTACTTC
V: TRBV6-5
J: TRBJ2-7
D: TRBD2
size: many

CDR3: CASRQQGFNTEAFF
DNA: TGTGCCAGTAGACAACAGGGGTTTAACACTGAAGCTTTCTTT
V: TRBV19
J: TRBJ1-1
D: TRBD1
size: many

CDR3: CASSPGVRQFF
DNA: TGTGCCAGCAGCCCTGGGGTTAGGCAGTTCTTC
V: TRBV7-2
J: TRBJ2-1
D: -
size: -

CDR3: CASKSGTAWGGELFF
DNA: TGTGCCAGTAAATCCGGGACAGCCTGGGGCGGGGAGCTGTTTTTT
V: TRBV19
J: TRBJ2-2
D: TRBD1
size: few

CDR3: CASSLGGGRGTQYF
DNA: TGTGCCAGCAGCTTAGGAGGAGGAAGGGGGACCCAGTACTTC
V: TRBV7-9
J: TRBJ2-5
D: -
size: many

CDR3: CATSEPRAGGWETQYF
DNA: TGTGCCACCAGTGAACCACGGGCAGGGGGCTGGGAGACCCAGTACTTC
V: TRBV24-1
J: TRBJ2-5
D: TRBD1
size: -

CDR3: CASSLLIGRDYGYTF
DNA: TGTGCCAGCAGTTTATTGATCGGCAGGGACTATGGCTACACCTTC
V: TRBV28
J: TRBJ1-2
D: -
size: many

CDR3: CASKQARLADGNEQFF
DNA: TGTGCCAGCAAACAGGCCAGACTGGCGGACGGCAATGAGCAGTTCTTC
V: TRBV19
J: TRBJ2-1
D: -
size: -

CDR3: CASSPGTRPYEQYF
DNA: TGTGCCAGCAGCCCCGGGACACGACCCTACGAGCAGTACTTC
V: TRBV28
J: TRBJ2-7
D: -
size: -

CDR3: CASSLGSGSTDTQYF
DNA: TGTGCCAGCAGCTTAGGGAGCGGTAGCACAGATACGCAGTATTTT
V: TRBV11-2
J: TRBJ2-3
D: -
size: many

CDR3: CASSNSAYFTDTQYF
DNA: TGTGCCAGCAGCAATAGCGCCTACTTCACAGATACGCAGTATTTT
V: TRBV7-8
J: TRBJ2-3
D: -
size: few

CDR3: CSVSSLDYSYNEQFF
DNA: TGCAGTGTGTCATCCTTAGACTACTCCTACAATGAGCAGTTCTTC
V: TRBV20-1
J: TRBJ2-1
D: -
size: -

CDR3: CASSSSVGTGDEQYF
DNA: TGTGCCAGCAGTTCCTCCGTCGGGACAGGGGACGAGCAGTACTTC
V: TRBV28
J: TRBJ2-7
D: TRBD1
size: many

CDR3: CASSELAGGPADTQYF
DNA: TGTGCCAGCAGTGAACTTGCGGGAGGGCCTGCAGATACGCAGTATTTT
V: TRBV6-1
J: TRBJ2-3
D: TRBD2
size: -

CDR3: CASSLASGTAGNTIYF
DNA: TGTGCCAGCAGCTTGGCCTCTGGGACAGCTGGAAACACCATATATTTT
V: TRBV5-5
J: TRBJ1-3
D: TRBD1
size: -

CDR3: CASTLAGGFGAYEQFF
DNA: TGTGCCAGCACCTTAGCGGGTGGTTTCGGGGCTTATGAGCAGTTCTTC
V: TRBV27
J: TRBJ2-1
D: TRBD2
size: -

CDR3: CASRAQGLSNQPQHF
DNA: TGTGCCAGCAGAGCACAGGGGCTAAGCAATCAGCCCCAGCATTTT
V: TRBV6-1
J: TRBJ1-5
D: TRBD1
size: -

CDR3: CASSMTRVGVETQYF
DNA: TGTGCCAGCAGTATGACTCGGGTAGGAGTGGAGACCCAGTACTTC
V: TRBV28
J: TRBJ2-5
D: -
size: -

CDR3: CASSEPAEGTEAFF
DNA: TGTGCCAGCAGTGAACCCGCGGAGGGCACTGAAGCTTTCTTT
V: TRBV2
J: TRBJ1-1
D: -
size: -

CDR3: CASKLSGKETQYF
DNA: TGTGCCAGCAAGCTATCTGGTAAAGAGACCCAGTACTTC
V: TRBV12-3/TRBV12-4
J: TRBJ2-5
D: -
size: many

CDR3: CASSLARASSYEQYF
DNA: TGTGCCAGCAGCTTAGCCAGGGCTAGCTCCTACGAGCAGTACTTC
V: TRBV7-6
J: TRBJ2-7
D: -
size: many

CDR3: CASSGGLSYSYEQYF
DNA: TGCGCCAGCAGTGGGGGGCTGTCCTACTCCTACGAGCAGTACTTC
V: TRBV10-2
J: TRBJ2-7
D: -
size: many

CDR3: CSVGGSSDTQYF
DNA: TGCAGCGTTGGTGGGAGTTCAGATACGCAGTATTTT
V: TRBV29-1
J: TRBJ2-3
D: -
size: few

CDR3: CASSLRQGAQAFF
DNA: TGTGCCAGCAGTTTAAGACAGGGGGCCCAAGCTTTCTTT
V: TRBV12-3/TRBV12-4
J: TRBJ1-1
D: TRBD1
size: few

CDR3: CASSGGTPPEQFF
DNA: TGTGCCAGCAGTGGCGGGACTCCCCCCGAGCAGTTCTTC
V: TRBV2
J: TRBJ2-1
D: -
size: -

CDR3: CASSSTRLSGLNTEAFF
DNA: TGTGCCAGCAGTTCAACCCGTCTTTCGGGGTTGAACACTGAAGCTTTCTTT
V: TRBV27
J: TRBJ1-1
D: -
size: few

CDR3: CSVGDFADTQYF
DNA: TGCAGCGTGGGGGACTTTGCGGATACGCAGTATTTT
V: TRBV29-1
J: TRBJ2-3
D: -
size: many

CDR3: CASSPSLARGYTF
DNA: TGTGCCAGCAGTCCAAGTTTAGCTAGGGGCTACACCTTC
V: TRBV6-1
J: TRBJ1-2
D: -
size: few

CDR3: CASSTRTGARSGANVLTF
DNA: TGTGCCAGCAGCACCCGGACAGGGGCCCGATCTGGGGCCAACGTCCTGACTTTC
V: TRBV12-3/TRBV12-4
J: TRBJ2-6
D: TRBD1
size: -

CDR3: CATSEASGRHTQYF
DNA: TGTGCCACCAGTGAGGCTAGCGGGAGACATACGCAGTATTTT
V: TRBV24-1
J: TRBJ2-3
D: TRBD2
size: many

CDR3: CASSLQGPNSPLHF
DNA: TGTGCCAGCAGCTTACAGGGTCCGAATTCACCCCTCCACTTT
V: TRBV7-2
J: TRBJ1-6
D: -
size: many

CDR3: CASSPPTSGTPYEQYF
DNA: TGTGCCAGCAGCCCGCCGACTAGCGGGACCCCCTACGAGCAGTACTTC
V: TRBV12-3/TRBV12-4
J: TRBJ2-7
D: TRBD2
size: -

CDR3: CSALRGASSTDTQYF
DNA: TGCAGTGCTCTGCGGGGGGCGTCCAGCACAGATACGCAGTATTTT
V: TRBV20-1
J: TRBJ2-3
D: TRBD2
size: -

CDR3: CASSSSLSQNTYF
DNA: TGTGCCAGCAGCTCATCCCTGTCCCAAAACACGTACTTC
V: TRBV7-2
J: TRBJ2-5
D: -
size: few

CDR3: CASSEGTSGGYNEQFF
DNA: TGTGCCAGCAGTGAGGGGACTAGCGGGGGGTACAATGAGCAGTTCTTC
V: TRBV6-1
J: TRBJ2-1
D: TRBD2
size: -

CDR3: CASSPDHSNQPQHF
DNA: TGTGCCAGCAGCCCAGACCATAGCAATCAGCCCCAGCATTTT
V: TRBV27
J: TRBJ1-5
D: -
size: -

CDR3: CASSLEGFLRGLSYEQYF
DNA: TGTGCCAGCAGCTTAGAAGGGTTCCTGCGGGGGCTTTCCTACGAGCAGTACTTC
V: TRBV7-8
J: TRBJ2-7
D: -
size: many

CDR3: CASSLSGAKSYEQYF
DNA: TGTGCCAGCAGCTTAAGCGGGGCCAAATCCTACGAGCAGTACTTC
V: TRBV5-5
J: TRBJ2-7
D: TRBD2
size: -

CDR3: CASSLGTSGVSTDTRYF
DNA: TGCGCCAGCAGCTTGGGGACTAGCGGAGTGAGCACAGATACGCGGTATTTT
V: TRBV5-1
J: TRBJ2-3
D: TRBD2
size: -

CDR3: CASSEAGLRGAGNEQFF
DNA: TGTGCCAGCAGTGAAGCGGGACTGAGGGGGGCTGGTAATGAGCAGTTCTTC
V: TRBV6-1
J: TRBJ2-1
D: -
size: few

CDR3: CASSLSQQLGSYEQYF
DNA: TGCGCCAGCAGCTTGTCCCAACAACTGGGGTCCTACGAGCAGTACTTC
V: TRBV5-1
J: TRBJ2-7
D: -
size: many

CDR3: CASSSGTATDTQYF
DNA: TGTGCCAGCAGTAGTGGGACAGCCACAGATACGCAGTATTTT
V: TRBV3-1
J: TRBJ2-3
D: TRBD1
size: -

CDR3: CASSLRPGQLNSPLHF
DNA: TGTGCCAGCAGTTTACGGCCCGGACAGCTGAATTCACCCCTCCACTTT
V: TRBV12-3/TRBV12-4
J: TRBJ1-6
D: -
size: -

CDR3: CASSGVHNEKLFF
DNA: TGTGCCAGTAGTGGCGTACATAATGAAAAACTGTTTTTT
V: TRBV19
J: TRBJ1-4
D: -
size: few

CDR3: CSATGRRAGETQYF
DNA: TGCAGTGCAACGGGGCGGAGGGCCGGGGAGACCCAGTACTTC
V: TRBV20-1
J: TRBJ2-5
D: -
size: many

CDR3: CASSSDGRREVEQYF
DNA: TGCGCCAGCAGCTCCGATGGACGGCGGGAAGTCGAGCAGTACTTC
V: TRBV5-1
J: TRBJ2-7
D: -
size: few

CDR3: CASTTGGTSYEQYF
DNA: TGCGCCAGCACAACAGGGGGCACATCCTACGAGCAGTACTTC
V: TRBV5-1
J: TRBJ2-7
D: TRBD1
size: many

CDR3: CSARGFTGTSGHVDEQFF
DNA: TGCAGTGCTAGAGGTTTTACCGGGACTAGCGGCCATGTCGATGAGCAGTTCTTC
V: TRBV20-1
J: TRBJ2-1
D: TRBD2
size: few

CDR3: CASSYSRQGRNEQFF
DNA: TGTGCCAGCAGTTACTCTAGGCAGGGGAGGAATGAGCAGTTCTTC
V: TRBV6-5
J: TRBJ2-1
D: -
size: few

CDR3: CASSLESGSWQETQYF
DNA: TGTGCCAGCAGCTTGGAAAGCGGGAGTTGGCAAGAGACCCAGTACTTC
V: TRBV5-5
J: TRBJ2-5
D: TRBD2
size: many

CDR3: CSAGPGSSYEQYF
DNA: TGCAGTGCCGGCCCGGGGAGCTCCTACGAGCAGTACTTC
V: TRBV20-1
J: TRBJ2-7
D: -
size: -

CDR3: CASSFSGGPDTQYF
DNA: TGTGCCAGCAGCTTTTCCGGGGGTCCAGATACGCAGTATTTT
V: TRBV11-3
J: TRBJ2-3
D: -
size: many

CDR3: CASRASAVVRKTQYF
DNA: TGTGCCAGCAGGGCCTCGGCGGTTGTTAGGAAGACCCAGTACTTC
V: TRBV2
J: TRBJ2-5
D: -
size: many